These T cell receptor beta chains were read from a single sample in a study of identical twins. In TCRdb, the 5' RACE reads were re-called with MiXCR into one record per CDR3 protein. The data contain some 300,000 distinct CDR3 sequences, around an eighth of them seen just once; the ten biggest clones take up more than 6%. These data were also reused for a study on yellow fever vaccine responses in identical twins.

Sequencing was carried out using CD8+ T cells sorted from blood. These receptors were collected from a woman under 30 in good health. Both conserved end residues are part of each CDR3. A D gene is named only where the DNA matches it firmly. Clone size appears in some rows only: once, few, many, or a class for an expanded clone.

many	TRBV12-3/TRBV12-4	.	TRBJ2-3	CASSWQDTQYF	TGTGCCAGCAGTTGGCAAGATACGCAGTATTTT
few	TRBV19	.	TRBJ2-1	CASSIGTTYNEQFF	TGTGCCAGTAGTATCGGGACCACATACAATGAGCAGTTCTTC
.	TRBV6-4	TRBD2	TRBJ2-2	CASSGNLAGGPRTGELFF	TGTGCCAGCAGTGGGAACCTAGCGGGAGGGCCTCGTACCGGGGAGCTGTTTTTT
.	TRBV28	TRBD2	TRBJ2-4	CASRAPGGSKNIQYF	TGTGCCAGCAGAGCCCCGGGAGGCAGCAAAAACATTCAGTACTTC
.	TRBV6-5	TRBD1	TRBJ2-3	CASSYGDRRTDTQYF	TGTGCCAGCAGTTATGGGGACAGGCGCACAGATACGCAGTATTTT
.	TRBV5-1	TRBD2	TRBJ2-2	CASSLGLAGISAGELFF	TGCGCCAGCAGCTTGGGTCTAGCGGGGATTAGCGCCGGGGAGCTGTTTTTT
many	TRBV6-4	.	TRBJ2-2	CASSDGNTGELFF	TGTGCCAGCAGTGACGGGAACACCGGGGAGCTGTTTTTT
.	TRBV4-1	TRBD2	TRBJ2-3	CASSQEIRLAGGPPTDTQYF	TGCGCCAGCAGCCAAGAAATAAGGCTAGCGGGAGGCCCTCCCACAGATACGCAGTATTTT
.	TRBV7-8	.	TRBJ2-5	CASNFGQYQETQYF	TGTGCCAGCAATTTCGGCCAGTACCAAGAGACCCAGTACTTC
few	TRBV6-1	TRBD1	TRBJ2-1	CAKIMTGHYNEQFF	TGTGCCAAGATTATGACAGGGCACTACAATGAGCAGTTCTTC
.	TRBV27	.	TRBJ1-5	CASSDDRFGQPQHF	TGTGCCAGCAGTGATGACAGGTTCGGTCAGCCCCAGCATTTT
.	TRBV20-1	TRBD1	TRBJ1-1	CSARAGTVTEAFF	TGCAGTGCTAGAGCCGGGACAGTCACTGAAGCTTTCTTT
few	TRBV6-5	TRBD2	TRBJ2-3	CASSYSSSSREAPTDTQYF	TGTGCCAGCAGTTACTCGTCCTCCTCGCGGGAGGCCCCCACAGATACGCAGTATTTT
many	TRBV9	TRBD1	TRBJ1-2	CASSDRTGSNYGYTF	TGTGCCAGCAGCGACCGGACAGGGAGCAACTATGGCTACACCTTC
.	TRBV7-8	TRBD2	TRBJ2-3	CASSPVSGGARGTDTQYF	TGTGCCAGCAGCCCGGTATCGGGGGGGGCTCGGGGCACAGATACGCAGTATTTT
few	TRBV6-1	.	TRBJ2-7	CASSELYGSSYEQYF	TGTGCCAGCAGTGAGTTATACGGGAGTTCCTACGAGCAGTACTTC
.	TRBV29-1	.	TRBJ2-3	CSVRGGYTDTQYF	TGCAGCGTTAGGGGCGGCTACACAGATACGCAGTATTTT
.	TRBV5-1	.	TRBJ2-5	CASSLVAATQETQYF	TGCGCCAGCAGCTTGGTGGCAGCAACTCAAGAGACCCAGTACTTC
few	TRBV9	TRBD1	TRBJ2-1	CASSARTGYRDNEQFF	TGTGCCAGCAGCGCCAGGACAGGGTATCGGGACAATGAGCAGTTCTTC
few	TRBV7-9	.	TRBJ2-5	CASSPVGGSETQYF	TGTGCCAGCAGCCCAGTTGGGGGTTCGGAGACCCAGTACTTC
few	TRBV20-1	.	TRBJ2-1	CSAREEVGYNEQFF	TGCAGTGCTAGAGAGGAGGTTGGGTACAATGAGCAGTTCTTC
.	TRBV12-3/TRBV12-4	.	TRBJ1-4	CASSPGEQLFF	TGTGCCAGCAGTCCGGGTGAGCAACTGTTTTTT
.	TRBV7-9	.	TRBJ2-5	CASRIWETQYF	TGTGCCAGCAGGATATGGGAGACCCAGTACTTC
.	TRBV11-2	.	TRBJ2-3	CASNSVAAEQDTQYF	TGTGCCAGCAACTCGGTGGCCGCGGAACAGGATACGCAGTATTTT
.	TRBV10-3	.	TRBJ2-2	CAIRLTVTGELFF	TGTGCCATCAGATTGACAGTTACCGGGGAGCTGTTTTTT
few	TRBV14	.	TRBJ2-7	CASSPYAGDTYEQYF	TGTGCCAGCAGCCCGTACGCCGGGGATACCTACGAGCAGTACTTC
few	TRBV12-3/TRBV12-4	TRBD2	TRBJ2-3	CASSPLAGMGTDTQYF	TGTGCCAGCAGTCCTCTAGCGGGAATGGGCACAGATACGCAGTATTTT
many	TRBV29-1	.	TRBJ2-7	CSVEGQENSYEQYF	TGCAGCGTTGAAGGACAGGAGAACTCCTACGAGCAGTACTTC
.	TRBV18	.	TRBJ1-1	CGSSPPTVEAFF	TGTGGCAGCTCACCTCCGACGGTTGAAGCTTTCTTT
few	TRBV7-9	.	TRBJ1-6	CASSLVSASSYNSPLHF	TGTGCCAGCAGCTTGGTTTCGGCGAGCTCCTATAATTCACCCCTCCACTTT
few	TRBV28	TRBD1	TRBJ1-1	CASSWDRGGTEAFF	TGTGCCAGCAGTTGGGACAGGGGTGGCACTGAAGCTTTCTTT
.	TRBV12-3/TRBV12-4	.	TRBJ1-5	CASSSDPQPQHF	TGTGCCAGCAGTTCCGACCCACAGCCCCAGCATTTT
many	TRBV29-1	.	TRBJ1-6	CSVELGGSLHF	TGCAGCGTTGAACTGGGTGGGTCCCTCCACTTT
few	TRBV28	.	TRBJ1-2	CASTGEGEFATGYTF	TGTGCCAGTACCGGAGAGGGGGAGTTCGCGACTGGCTACACCTTC
many	TRBV29-1	.	TRBJ2-3	CSVDGQRTDTQYF	TGCAGCGTTGACGGGCAGCGCACAGATACGCAGTATTTT
few	TRBV12-3/TRBV12-4	TRBD2	TRBJ2-3	CASVAGLPTDTQYF	TGTGCCAGCGTCGCGGGACTACCCACAGATACGCAGTATTTT